One and the same sample provided the 29 T cell receptor beta chains below, sequenced in a study of T cells in localized non-small cell lung cancer. Here immunoSEQ multiplex PCR was the method, and the copy in TCRdb shows in-frame clones only, minus some. The sample lists tens of thousands of clones; approximately 80% were seen once. Sample: peripheral blood, taken before any cancer treatment. The receptor set was obtained from a male donor older than 55 with stage II squamous cell lung carcinoma.

This clone was detected only a few times. This chain connects TRBV5-1 to TRBJ2-7, with D perhaps matching TRBD1 (5 bases). V was shortened by 1 base and J by 3 bases, with 8 bases between the two germline ends. Germline V gene lookup returns CDR1 SGHRS and CDR2 YFSETQ. The CDR3 has 13 residues. The CDR3 nucleotides are TGCGCCAGCAGCTTGAGACAGTACTACGAGCAGTACTTC. The encoded protein is CASSLRQYYEQYF.

The chain has TRBV13 and TRBJ2-1; TRBD2 matches 14 bases. This CDR3 contains 15 residues. CDR1 is PRHDT, CDR2 FYEKMQ, per germline (reference sequence). Losses at the gene ends were 7 bases for V and 7 bases for J; bases not matched to a gene: 6. CDR3 coding DNA: TGTGCCAGCACCCGACTAGCGGGAGGGCAAAATGAGCAGTTCTTC. This encodes CASTRLAGGQNEQFF.

The chain is built from TRBV29-1 and TRBJ2-1; no definite D call. This CDR3 spans 15 amino acids. Germline V CDR1 and CDR2: SQVTM, ANQGSEA. The ends were cut back, 4 bases at V and 0 bases at J, with 13 bases in the middle. CDR3 in amino acids: CSVVRQLISYNEQFF. CDR3 DNA sequence: TGCAGCGTTGTAAGGCAGCTCATCTCCTACAATGAGCAGTTCTTC.

This chain links TRBV4-1 with TRBJ2-7; weak D call: TRBD2 (6 bases). The CDR3 has 16 residues. V lost 2 bases and J lost 0, with 14 bases in between. Looked up from germline, CDR1 is MGHRA and CDR2 is YSYEKL. In DNA form, the CDR3 reads TGCGCCAGCAGCCAACAATATCGGGACTCCTCCTACGAGCAGTACTTC. The encoded protein is CASSQQYRDSSYEQYF.

This clone has only one observation. This chain uses TRBV7-8 with TRBJ1-2; D is perhaps TRBD1 (5 bases). Germline-derived CDR1 and CDR2 are SGHVS and FQNEAQ. The CDR3 sequence is 11 residues long. Trimming left V 5 bases short and J 6 bases short, with 7 bases between. The CDR3 loop is CASSLGDGYTF. The CDR3 bases are TGTGCCAGCAGCCTAGGGGATGGCTACACCTTC.

The V call is TRBV5-8, the J call TRBJ1-1; D remains ambiguous. Germline CDR1 and CDR2: SGHTS and YDEGEE. With 0 bases removed from V and 6 bases from J, the gap between germline ends came to 9 bases. The CDR3 length is 13 residues. In DNA form, the CDR3 reads TGTGCCAGCAGCTTGGCCAGGTATGCTGAAGCTTTCTTT. It yields the protein CASSLARYAEAFF.

Note on this clone: The sample contains more than one DNA sequence encoding this CDR3. The V gene is TRBV6-6, the J gene TRBJ1-1; tentatively, D is TRBD1 (6 bases). Looked up from germline, CDR1 is MNHNY and CDR2 is SVGAGI (reference sequence). The germline V and J ends were trimmed by 11 bases and 3 bases, with 13 bases remaining between them. CDR3 size: 12 residues. The CDR3 nucleotides read TGTGCCGCCGGGGGGCGCGACACTGAAGCTTTCTTT. Residues: CAAGGRDTEAFF.

The chain couples TRBV6-6 to TRBJ1-6; D is unclear. V was trimmed by 4 bases and J by 6 bases, leaving 13 bases between them. Looked up from germline, CDR1 is MNHNY and CDR2 is SVGAGI (reference sequence). The CDR3 has 15 residues. CDR3 coding DNA: TGTGCCAGCAGTTTTATACAGATTTTTAATTCACCCCTCCACTTT. Translating it yields CASSFIQIFNSPLHF.

J is TRBJ1-3 and V is TRBV18; D ambiguous. The ends were cut back, 2 bases at V and 1 base at J, with 15 bases in the middle. There are 17 residues in the CDR3. Germline CDR1 reads KGHSH; CDR2 reads LQKENI. CDR3 protein: CASSPFSSAGSGNTIYF. The CDR3 region has the DNA TGTGCCAGCTCACCATTCTCGTCGGCGGGATCTGGAAACACCATATATTTT.

The chain uses TRBV7-2 and TRBJ1-6; 9 nucleotides align to TRBD1. V lost 4 bases, J lost 7 bases, and 2 bases stayed unmatched. CDR3 length equals 14 residues. In germline, CDR1 is SGHTA, CDR2 FQGNSA. Here the CDR3 DNA reads TGTGCCAGCAGCTACAGGGGGCGGAATTCACCCCTCCACTTT. As protein: CASSYRGRNSPLHF.

CDR3 in DNA: TGCGCCAGCAGCTTGTTACCCCCGAACACTGAAGCTTTCTTT. Translated: CASSLLPPNTEAFF. The chain joins TRBV5-1 to TRBJ1-1; no clear D gene. Germline CDR1 is SGHRS and CDR2 is YFSETQ. The CDR3 is made up of 14 amino acids. Trimming removed 1 base at V and 1 base at J, with 8 bases between.

This clone was counted only a few times. The V call is TRBV5-1, the J call TRBJ2-7; a weak D match, TRBD2 (6 bases). The CDR3 totals 14 residues. Germline-derived CDR1 and CDR2 are SGHRS and YFSETQ. V lost 0 bases and J lost 5, with 12 bases in between. CDR3 sequence (DNA): TGCGCCAGCAGCTTGGGACCCCGGGGGAACGAGCAGTACTTC. Protein sequence: CASSLGPRGNEQYF.

The gene calls are TRBV30 and TRBJ1-1; 7 bases align to TRBD1. Germline loops: CDR1 GTSNPN, CDR2 SVGIG (reference sequence). The CDR3 totals 11 residues. Unmatched junction bases numbered 9, after V lost 8 bases and J lost 9 bases. CDR3 coding DNA: TGTGCCGTAACCAAGGGACAGAAAGCTTTCTTT. Translating gives CAVTKGQKAFF.

The sample holds a few counts of this clone. The chain employs TRBV2 and TRBJ1-1; D call uncertain. The germline V gene has CDR1 SNHLY and CDR2 FYNNEI. This CDR3 comprises 13 residues. Trimming took off 4 bases at V and 3 bases at J, with 9 bases between the two ends. CDR3 DNA: TGTGCCAGCAGTGTTGGGGAGGACACTGAAGCTTTCTTT. Translation: CASSVGEDTEAFF.

The rearrangement links TRBV7-6 to TRBJ2-1, with 13 bases aligning to TRBD2. Germline-derived CDR1 and CDR2 are SGHVS and FNYEAQ. V lost 5 bases and J lost 4; bases outside the gene matches: 5. CDR3 length equals 16 residues. In DNA form, the CDR3 reads TGTGCCAGCAGCCCCCTGACTAGCGGGGGGTACAATGAGCAGTTCTTC. This encodes CASSPLTSGGYNEQFF. Filled out from reference TRBV7-6 and TRBJ2-1, the complete variable domain reads GAGVSQSPRYKVTKRGQDVALRCDPISGHVSLYWYRQALGQGPEFLTYFNYEAQQDKSGLPNDRFSAERPEGSISTLTIQRTEQRDSAMYRCASSPLTSGGYNEQFFGPGTRLTVL.

The genes are TRBV6-6 and TRBJ1-2, with 7 bases identical to TRBD1. Per germline, CDR1 MNHNY and CDR2 SVGAGI (reference sequence). This CDR3 has 15 amino acids. J lost 8 bases, V lost 4 bases, and 13 bases had no gene match. In nucleotides, the CDR3 is TGTGCCAGCAGTTTATCCGGGACAGACGATGAAGGCTACACCTTC. It yields the protein CASSLSGTDDEGYTF.

The CDR3 coding sequence is TGTGCCAGCAGCTTAACGGCAGGGGGTACCGGGGAGCTGTTTTTT. Translating it yields CASSLTAGGTGELFF. The chain recombines TRBV7-9 with TRBJ2-2; TRBD1 matches 7 bases. Trimming at V came to 2 bases and at J to 5 bases, leaving 5 bases not matched to a gene. CDR1 and CDR2 (germline): SEHNR, FQNEAQ (reference sequence). This CDR3 is built from 15 residues.

The chain recombines TRBV5-1 with TRBJ2-1, with unresolved D. Germline loops: CDR1 SGHRS, CDR2 YFSETQ. The length of the CDR3 is 15 residues. Deletions cut 0 bases from V and 0 bases from J, with 7 bases between. This chain's CDR3 is CASSLVRSSYNEQFF. The CDR3 nucleotides are TGCGCCAGCAGCTTGGTGAGGAGCTCCTACAATGAGCAGTTCTTC.

J is TRBJ2-1 and V is TRBV9; the D is unclear. Trimming removed 7 bases at V and 6 bases at J, with 17 bases between. The CDR3 is 14 amino acids. Germline assignment: CDR1 SGDLS and CDR2 YYNGEE. The CDR3 region is CASGRPGSVNEQFF. The CDR3 nucleotides are TGTGCCAGCGGAAGACCGGGTTCGGTCAATGAGCAGTTCTTC.

The V gene is TRBV27, the J gene TRBJ2-7, with D possibly matching TRBD1 (6 bases). Germline values: CDR1 MNHEY, CDR2 SMNVEV (reference sequence). Trimming took 5 bases from V and 4 from J, leaving 9 bases between them. The CDR3 runs to 12 residues. DNA for the CDR3: TGTGCCAGCAGTACCGGACAGTACGAGCAGTACTTC. Its translation: CASSTGQYEQYF.

This chain joins TRBV19 and TRBJ2-5; 9 bases match TRBD2. V shed 2 bases and J 4 bases; nucleotides not matched to a gene: 8. The CDR3 has 16 residues. Germline V lookup: CDR1 LNHDA, CDR2 SQIVND (reference sequence). CDR3 residues: CASSIRGAGGAETQYF. The CDR3 coding sequence is TGTGCCAGTAGTATACGTGGAGCGGGAGGTGCAGAGACCCAGTACTTC.

The chain uses TRBV14 and TRBJ1-1; D gene unclear. V lost 3 bases to trimming and J lost 6 bases, with 14 bases between them. CDR1 and CDR2 from the germline V gene are SGHDN and FVKESK. The CDR3 sequence is 14 residues long. The CDR3 loop reads CASSHGSLSAEAFF. DNA for the CDR3: TGTGCCAGCAGCCACGGGTCGTTGAGCGCTGAAGCTTTCTTT.

This chain uses TRBV5-1 with TRBJ1-2, with D unresolved. The CDR3 spans 14 residues. Trimming cost V 1 base and J 6 bases, with 13 bases left between them. Germline V gene sequence: CDR1 SGHRS, CDR2 YFSETQ. The CDR3 nucleotides read TGCGCCAGCAGCTTGTTTGCAGTTACCGATGGCTACACCTTC. Protein sequence: CASSLFAVTDGYTF.

V and J are TRBV20-1 and TRBJ1-1; D unclear. The CDR3 length is 10 residues. V was trimmed by 6 bases and J by 7 bases, leaving 9 bases between them. Germline CDR1 DFQATT, CDR2 SNEGSKA (reference sequence). This CDR3 is CSAAESEAFF. The DNA for the CDR3 is TGCAGTGCAGCGGAGAGTGAAGCTTTCTTT.

This chain joins TRBV19 and TRBJ2-1; 7 nucleotides agree with TRBD1. Trimming at V came to 2 bases and at J to 6 bases, leaving 10 bases not matched to a gene. Germline V gene sequence: CDR1 LNHDA, CDR2 SQIVND (reference sequence). CDR3 length: 16 residues. In DNA form, the CDR3 reads TGTGCCAGTAGTATACCGGCAGGGGGAAGGGGCAATGAGCAGTTCTTC. Encoded protein: CASSIPAGGRGNEQFF.

The chain combines TRBV7-2 with TRBJ2-7, with TRBD1 matching 10 bases. Germline CDR1 is SGHTA and CDR2 is FQGNSA. J gave up 4 bases and V 5 bases, and 14 bases lay outside the gene matches. CDR3 size: 17 residues. CDR3 coding DNA: TGTGCCAGCAGCGCGCCCTCGACAGGGGGCGGTTCGTACGAGCAGTACTTC. As protein: CASSAPSTGGGSYEQYF.

Only a few counts were recorded for this clone. The chain is built from TRBV9 and TRBJ1-3; TRBD1 might be the D (6 bases). Trimming shortened V by 3 bases and J by 0 bases, and 13 bases separated the two germline ends. In germline, CDR1 is SGDLS, CDR2 YYNGEE. The CDR3 is made up of 16 amino acids. CDR3 coding DNA: TGTGCCAGCAGCGCGGGACACCTCAGCTCTGGAAACACCATATATTTT. Protein product: CASSAGHLSSGNTIYF. Together with reference TRBV9 and TRBJ1-3, the CDR3 gives the full variable domain: DSGVTQTPKHLITATGQRVTLRCSPRSGDLSVYWYQQSLDQGLQFLIQYYNGEERAKGNILERFSAQQFPDLHSELNLSSLELGDSALYFCASSAGHLSSGNTIYFGEGSWLTVV.

V gene TRBV19 combines with J gene TRBJ1-6; no reliable D call. The V end was cut by 1 base, the J end by 8 bases, with 3 bases between. Germline loops: CDR1 LNHDA, CDR2 SQIVND (reference sequence). This CDR3 has 12 amino acids. The CDR3 here is CASSIADSPLHF. The CDR3 nucleotides are TGTGCCAGTAGTATAGCTGATTCACCCCTCCACTTT.

V usage is TRBV13 and J usage is TRBJ2-7; no clear D. This CDR3 has 14 residues. Looked up from germline, CDR1 is PRHDT and CDR2 is FYEKMQ (reference sequence). Trimming took 3 bases from V and 0 from J, leaving 9 bases between them. CDR3: CASSLGTPSYEQYF. For the CDR3, the DNA is TGTGCCAGCAGCTTGGGCACTCCCTCCTACGAGCAGTACTTC.